The T cell receptor beta chain under discussion was sequenced for a study of lymphopenia after photon versus proton radiotherapy. Study findings and constraints: After lymphocyte nadir, photon-treated repertoires showed oligoclonal expansion, especially CD8+ Temra. Better survival with proton therapy was suggested as possible, not demonstrated. In patients who died, overall survival fell as post-nadir TCR diversity dropped more.

The table lists this clone with a few counts. Antigen: not known. Data came from immunoSEQ multiplex PCR; TCRdb stores just in-frame clones and leaves some out. The sample lists 70,000 to 95,000 clones, around four fifths occurring once. The receptor was derived from a man aged 55-75 years with pancreatic cancer. This sample comprised peripheral blood, obtained from a patient treated with proton-based radiotherapy.

The CDR3 nucleotides read TGTGCCAGCAGTTCACCTAGGAGCGGGAGGTCCCACGAGCAGTACTTC. This sequence encodes CASSSPRSGRSHEQYF. This chain links TRBV28 with TRBJ2-7; 9 bases are a match to TRBD2. CDR3 length: 16 amino acids. The V and J ends lost 4 bases and 5 bases, in that order; junction bases with no gene match: 12. CDR1 is MDHEN, CDR2 SYDVKM, per germline. The whole variable domain, remainder taken from reference TRBV28 and TRBJ2-7, is DVKVTQSSRYLVKRTGEKVFLECVQDMDHENMFWYRQDPGLGLRLIYFSYDVKMKEKGDIPEGYSVSREKKERFSLILESASTNQTSMYLCASSSPRSGRSHEQYFGPGTRLTVT.